The 19 T cell receptor beta chains below come from one sample, sequenced in a study of shared clonotypes between healthy human individuals. Only CD45RO-negative cells positively selected for CCR7 counted as naive CD8 cells, so terminally differentiated effector memory CD45RA+ cells were excluded. TCRdb's copy holds only in-frame clones and misses some; the assay was immunoSEQ multiplex PCR. The sample carries 2 million or so clones, about 95% recorded once. The specimen sequenced was naive CD8+ T cells sorted from blood. Receptors were obtained from a young man in good health.

V usage is TRBV4-2 and J usage is TRBJ2-7; TRBD2 matches 12 bases. This CDR3 has 18 amino acids. J lost 6 bases, V lost 0 bases, and 12 bases had no gene match. Germline V CDR1 and CDR2: LGHNA, YNFKEQ. The CDR3 DNA sequence: TGTGCCAGCAGCCAAGATCCCCAATCTAGCGGGGGGGCCGTCGAGCAGTACTTC. It codes for CASSQDPQSSGGAVEQYF.

The rearrangement links TRBV7-3 to TRBJ2-2; no firm D call. The germline V and J ends were trimmed by 5 bases and 7 bases, with 11 bases remaining between them. The germline V gene has CDR1 SGHTA and CDR2 FQGTGA. The CDR3 covers 13 residues. The CDR3 DNA sequence: TGTGCCAGCAGCGTGACTGGTGGCGGGGAGCTGTTTTTT. It translates to CASSVTGGGELFF.

This chain uses TRBV5-1 with TRBJ2-2, with 16 bases lining up with TRBD2. Losses at the gene ends were 6 bases for V and 1 base for J; bases not matched to a gene: 12. CDR3 length equals 20 residues. Germline V CDR1 and CDR2: SGHRS, YFSETQ. CDR3 protein: CASTGGGTSGRALNTGELFF. CDR3 DNA sequence: TGCGCCAGCACCGGCGGAGGGACTAGCGGGAGGGCCCTGAACACCGGGGAGCTGTTTTTT. The full variable domain, its missing parts supplied by reference TRBV5-1 and TRBJ2-2, is KAGVTQTPRYLIKTRGQQVTLSCSPISGHRSVSWYQQTPGQGLQFLFEYFSETQRNKGNFPGRFSGRQFSNSRSEMNVSTLELGDSALYLCASTGGGTSGRALNTGELFFGEGSRLTVL.

V usage is TRBV7-9 and J usage is TRBJ2-1; 10 bases line up with TRBD2. V was pared by 1 base and J by 5 bases, with 8 bases of the junction left unmatched. The CDR3 is 17 amino acids. Germline CDR1 SEHNR, CDR2 FQNEAQ (reference sequence). The CDR3 loop is CASSLGPAGGRHNEQFF. DNA of the CDR3: TGTGCCAGCAGCTTAGGCCCAGCGGGAGGGAGACACAATGAGCAGTTCTTC.

The rearrangement joins TRBV7-3 to TRBJ1-2; D remains unclear. The germline V gene encodes CDR1 SGHTA and CDR2 FQGTGA. Trimming removed 5 bases at V and 2 bases at J, with 18 bases between. The CDR3 has 16 residues. The CDR3 DNA is TGTGCCAGCAGCCCTAGTGGGCCGGGATTAAACTATGGCTACACCTTC. This gives the protein CASSPSGPGLNYGYTF.

The CDR3 loop reads CASSPTLAGGPVRLPDTQYF. Here the CDR3 DNA reads TGCGCCAGCAGCCCAACCTTAGCGGGGGGGCCGGTGAGACTCCCAGATACGCAGTATTTT. This chain links TRBV5-1 with TRBJ2-3, with 11 bases matching TRBD2. Germline V gene lookup returns CDR1 SGHRS and CDR2 YFSETQ. V lost 4 bases and J lost 4; bases outside the gene matches: 20. The CDR3 contains 20 residues.

The DNA of the CDR3 is TGTGCCAGCAGCCAAGCTGCCGGGGGCGGCTACGAGCAGTACTTC. Its translation is CASSQAAGGGYEQYF. The chain recombines TRBV14 with TRBJ2-7; D might be TRBD1 or TRBD2, each matching 6 bases. CDR1 and CDR2 (germline): SGHDN, FVKESK. The CDR3 covers 15 residues. V lost 1 base and J lost 3, with 13 bases in between. Full variable domain (missing parts from reference TRBV14 and TRBJ2-7): EAGVTQFPSHSVIEKGQTVTLRCDPISGHDNLYWYRRVMGKEIKFLLHFVKESKQDESGMPNNRFLAERTGGTYSTLKVQPAELEDSGVYFCASSQAAGGGYEQYFGPGTRLTVT.

This chain links TRBV28 with TRBJ2-1; 8 bases map to TRBD1. CDR1 is MDHEN, CDR2 SYDVKM, per germline. V gave up 5 bases and J gave up 7 bases; unmatched junction bases: 7. The CDR3 is 14 residues long. CDR3 nucleotides: TGTGCCAGCAGTCCCGGGACAGGTTGGAATGAGCAGTTCTTC. It translates to CASSPGTGWNEQFF.

This clone was seen just once. The CDR3 loop is CASWDREFSEAFF. The CDR3 coding sequence is TGTGCCAGCTGGGACAGGGAATTTAGTGAAGCTTTCTTT. This chain uses TRBV19 with TRBJ1-1; 9 nucleotides match TRBD1. The V segment lost 9 bases and the J segment 7 bases; nucleotides outside the gene matches: 9. Germline assignment: CDR1 LNHDA and CDR2 SQIVND (reference sequence). The CDR3 is 13 residues long.

J is TRBJ2-1 and V is TRBV7-6; no definite D call. The CDR3 contains 16 residues. Trimming removed 4 bases from V and 6 bases from J, with 19 bases in between. The germline V gene encodes CDR1 SGHVS and CDR2 FNYEAQ. CDR3 DNA: TGTGCCAGCAGCTCCCTCGGCGGCAGCAATCTCAATGAGCAGTTCTTC. It is translated as CASSSLGGSNLNEQFF.

The chain links TRBV5-6 to TRBJ2-7; TRBD2 aligns across 7 bases. V shed 4 bases, J shed 2 bases, and the junction held 9 bases outside the gene matches. There are 15 residues in the CDR3. The V gene's germline CDR1 is SGHDT and CDR2 YYEEEE. CDR3 in amino acids: CASSPSLGTTYEQYF. CDR3 nucleotide sequence: TGTGCCAGCAGCCCAAGTCTTGGGACTACCTACGAGCAGTACTTC.

The chain combines TRBV6-5 with TRBJ1-2; TRBD1 aligns across 7 bases. CDR1 is MNHEY, CDR2 SVGAGI, per germline. This CDR3 contains 16 residues. The V and J ends lost 0 bases and 4 bases, in that order; junction bases with no gene match: 8. The chain's CDR3 is CASSYSEGQVFYGYTF. Here the CDR3 DNA reads TGTGCCAGCAGTTACTCGGAAGGACAGGTCTTCTATGGCTACACCTTC.

The gene calls are TRBV4-3 and TRBJ2-7, with D possibly being TRBD2 (6 bases). Germline-derived CDR1 and CDR2 are LGHNA and YSLEER. CDR3 length: 16 amino acids. V lost 1 base and J lost 2, with 15 bases in between. The CDR3 sequence: CASSQGPEGGTYEQYF. For the CDR3, the DNA is TGCGCCAGCAGCCAAGGTCCGGAGGGTGGTACCTACGAGCAGTACTTC.

The CDR3, as DNA: TGCAGCGTAGACGGACTGGATGCCTACGAGCAGTACTTC. This encodes CSVDGLDAYEQYF. The V and J genes are TRBV29-1 and TRBJ2-7, with D tentatively TRBD2 (5 bases). V lost 6 bases to trimming and J lost 2 bases, with 14 bases between them. This CDR3 comprises 13 residues. Per germline, CDR1 SQVTM and CDR2 ANQGSEA.

J is TRBJ2-7 and V is TRBV7-9; the D gene is possibly TRBD2 (5 bases). Per germline, CDR1 SEHNR and CDR2 FQNEAQ (reference sequence). Trimming took off 1 base at V and 3 bases at J, with 13 bases between the two ends. The CDR3 sequence is 15 residues long. CDR3 loop: CASSLGRGFFYEQYF. DNA of the CDR3: TGTGCCAGCAGCTTAGGTCGAGGGTTCTTCTACGAGCAGTACTTC.

This clone was picked up a small number of times. The rearrangement links TRBV11-2 to TRBJ2-7; weak D call: TRBD2 (5 bases). Trimming removed 1 base at V and 1 base at J, with 8 bases between. This CDR3 comprises 14 residues. Germline CDR1 SGHAT, CDR2 FQNNGV. Here the CDR3 reads CASSLAGKSYEQYF. For the CDR3, the DNA is TGTGCCAGCAGCTTAGCGGGAAAATCCTACGAGCAGTACTTC.

The chain is built from TRBV5-1 and TRBJ1-1; maybe TRBD1 (6 bases). Trimming stripped 0 bases from V and 0 bases from J, with 15 bases between. This CDR3 has 17 amino acids. In germline, CDR1 is SGHRS, CDR2 YFSETQ. The DNA of the CDR3 is TGCGCCAGCAGCTTGGAGGGTGTGTACAGGGTGAACACTGAAGCTTTCTTT. Protein product: CASSLEGVYRVNTEAFF.

This clone occurred once. This chain links TRBV19 with TRBJ1-5, with TRBD1 matching over 9 bases. The CDR3 is 16 residues long. Germline CDR1 is LNHDA and CDR2 is SQIVND (reference sequence). Trimming cost V 1 base and J 4 bases; bases outside gene matches: 5. CDR3 residues: CASSIGGTGTNQPQHF. The CDR3, as DNA: TGTGCCAGTAGTATAGGGGGGACAGGGACAAATCAGCCCCAGCATTTT. The whole variable domain, filled in from reference TRBV19 and TRBJ1-5, reads DGGITQSPKYLFRKEGQNVTLSCEQNLNHDAMYWYRQDPGQGLRLIYYSQIVNDFQKGDIAEGYSVSREKKESFPLTVTSAQKNPTAFYLCASSIGGTGTNQPQHFGDGTRLSIL.

The chain is built from TRBV25-1 and TRBJ1-2; D remains ambiguous. Germline assignment: CDR1 MGHDK and CDR2 SYGVNS. The CDR3 loop spans 13 amino acids. V gave up 8 bases and J gave up 4 bases, with 14 bases separating them. In DNA form, the CDR3 reads TGTGCCAGCTCCCTAGGAGGGTCCTATGGCTACACCTTC. This translates into CASSLGGSYGYTF.